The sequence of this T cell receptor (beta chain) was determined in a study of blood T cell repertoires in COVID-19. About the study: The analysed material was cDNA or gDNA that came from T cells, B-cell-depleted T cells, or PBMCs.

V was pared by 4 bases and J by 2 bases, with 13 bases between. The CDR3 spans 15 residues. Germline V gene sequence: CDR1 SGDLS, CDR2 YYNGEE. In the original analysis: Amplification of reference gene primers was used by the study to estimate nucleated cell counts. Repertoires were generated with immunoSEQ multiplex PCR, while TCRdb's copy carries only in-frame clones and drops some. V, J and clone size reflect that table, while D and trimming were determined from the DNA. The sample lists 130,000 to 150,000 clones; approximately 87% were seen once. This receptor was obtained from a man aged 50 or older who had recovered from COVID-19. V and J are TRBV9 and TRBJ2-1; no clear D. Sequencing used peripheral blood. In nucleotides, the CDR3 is TGTGCCAGCAGCCCATCGGGTCGGGCCTACAATGAGCAGTTCTTC. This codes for CASSPSGRAYNEQFF.